A single sample is the source of the 22 T cell receptor beta chains below, sequenced in a study of blood T cells in healthy people across ages. Alongside a J-beta primer mix, a sample-barcoded 5' primer served in a second PCR lasting 7 to 11 cycles. Via MiXCR, TCRdb re-called the 5' RACE reads, giving one row per CDR3 protein. The profile shows roughly 800,000 distinct CDR3 sequences, about 53% of them singletons. The specimen sequenced was blood. The receptor set was obtained from a man at least 80 years old in good health.

This clonotype was observed a handful of times. This rearrangement joins TRBV20-1 to TRBJ1-6; D uncertain. Germline V gene lookup returns CDR1 DFQATT and CDR2 SNEGSKA (reference sequence). The V and J ends lost 6 bases and 6 bases respectively, with 12 bases between them. The CDR3 has 13 residues. In nucleotides, the CDR3 is TGCAGTGCACCCGGAAGTGGTAATTCACCCCTCCACTTT. Its translation: CSAPGSGNSPLHF.

This clonotype occurred a few times. This chain joins TRBV24-1 and TRBJ2-6; D is perhaps TRBD2 (5 bases). Germline values: CDR1 KGHDR, CDR2 SFDVKD. The V end lost 8 bases, the J end lost 2 bases, and 9 bases lay between the germline ends. The CDR3 is made up of 14 amino acids. Here the CDR3 DNA reads TGTGCCACCACCGCCGGGGCTGGGGCCAACGTCCTGACTTTC. Its translation: CATTAGAGANVLTF.

The chain employs TRBV20-1 and TRBJ1-2, with a weak D call TRBD1 (5 bases). The germline V gene encodes CDR1 DFQATT and CDR2 SNEGSKA (reference sequence). The CDR3 has 14 residues. Trimming shortened V by 0 bases and J by 7 bases, and 15 bases separated the two germline ends. The CDR3 DNA is TGCAGTGCTAGAGATCAAGACCTAGGGACTGGCTACACCTTC. This sequence encodes CSARDQDLGTGYTF.

This clonotype was recorded a few times. The chain employs TRBV29-1 and TRBJ2-1; 12 bases align to TRBD2. J lost 4 bases, V lost 1 base, and 5 bases had no gene match. From germline, CDR1 is SQVTM and CDR2 ANQGSEA. This CDR3 is built from 16 residues. CDR3 in amino acids: CSVEASGRVGYNEQFF. The CDR3 bases are TGCAGCGTTGAAGCTAGCGGGAGGGTTGGATACAATGAGCAGTTCTTC.

V gene TRBV4-2 combines with J gene TRBJ1-2; perhaps TRBD1 as D (6 bases). V was trimmed by 0 bases and J by 0 bases, leaving 11 bases between them. Germline CDR1 reads LGHNA; CDR2 reads YNFKEQ. The CDR3 covers 16 residues. The CDR3 reads CASSQEPGQTNYGYTF. The CDR3 DNA reads TGTGCCAGCAGCCAAGAACCGGGACAAACTAACTATGGCTACACCTTC.

The V call is TRBV29-1, the J call TRBJ2-3; no firm D call. Germline-derived CDR1 and CDR2 are SQVTM and ANQGSEA. This CDR3 contains 15 residues. Trimming cost V 4 bases and J 0 bases, with 14 bases left between them. CDR3 loop: CSVVDPFLSTDTQYF. CDR3 bases: TGCAGCGTTGTGGACCCATTCCTTAGCACAGATACGCAGTATTTT.

This clonotype occurred a few times. V is TRBV20-1 and J is TRBJ2-7; no firm D call. The CDR3 is made up of 13 amino acids. Deletions cut 3 bases from V and 3 bases from J, with 12 bases between. CDR1 and CDR2 (germline): DFQATT, SNEGSKA (reference sequence). This CDR3 reads CSASPEVRYEQYF. The CDR3 bases are TGCAGTGCTAGCCCGGAAGTTCGCTACGAGCAGTACTTC.

This sequence joins TRBV6-2 or TRBV6-3 and TRBJ1-1; D might be TRBD1 (5 bases). Looked up from germline, CDR1 is MNHEY and CDR2 is SVGEGT. This CDR3 spans 17 amino acids. With 2 bases removed from V and 2 bases from J, the gap between germline ends came to 18 bases. CDR3 in amino acids: CASSYPEGWGSNTEAFF. The CDR3 bases are TGTGCCAGCAGTTACCCCGAGGGTTGGGGGTCTAACACTGAAGCTTTCTTT.

V is TRBV18 and J is TRBJ2-7, with D possibly matching TRBD1 (5 bases). Germline values: CDR1 KGHSH, CDR2 LQKENI. The CDR3 totals 14 residues. V dropped 2 bases and J dropped 7 bases, with 15 bases sitting between them. The CDR3 nucleotides are TGTGCCAGCTCACCAGGGGCCAGCCGGCGAGAGCAGTACTTC. This sequence encodes CASSPGASRREQYF.

This clonotype has only a few counts. V is TRBV5-1 and J is TRBJ2-2; TRBD1 aligns across 9 bases. Germline CDR1 reads SGHRS; CDR2 reads YFSETQ. There are 16 residues in the CDR3. The J segment lost 1 base and the V segment lost 4 bases, leaving 5 bases of the junction unmatched. As DNA, the CDR3 is TGCGCCAGCAGCCCTTTGGGACAGGGGAACACCGGGGAGCTGTTTTTT. As protein: CASSPLGQGNTGELFF.

This sequence joins TRBV28 and TRBJ1-5; D is unresolved. V was clipped by 6 bases and J by 1 base, with 19 bases between them. Per germline, CDR1 MDHEN and CDR2 SYDVKM. The CDR3 totals 17 residues. In DNA form, the CDR3 reads TGTGCCAGCAGGATAGGGAGGAAGGGTGGGAGCAATCAGCCCCAGCATTTT. Its translation is CASRIGRKGGSNQPQHF.

This chain uses TRBV10-3 with TRBJ1-6; the D is unclear. The CDR3 runs to 15 residues. Germline CDR1 and CDR2: ENHRY and SYGVKD. Trimming removed 3 bases at V and 3 bases at J, with 9 bases between. CDR3 bases: TGTGCCATCAGTGAATCGGCTGGCTATAATTCACCCCTCCACTTT. As protein: CAISESAGYNSPLHF.

The chain combines TRBV25-1 with TRBJ1-2; D gene unclear. The CDR3 totals 12 residues. Trimming cost V 4 bases and J 9 bases, with 12 bases left between them. Germline V gene lookup returns CDR1 MGHDK and CDR2 SYGVNS. CDR3 sequence reads: CASSGGLGSYTF. In DNA, the CDR3 is TGTGCCAGCAGTGGGGGTTTGGGCAGCTACACCTTC.

V usage is TRBV10-3 and J usage is TRBJ1-5, with 8 bases that match TRBD1. The CDR3 covers 15 residues. Germline trimming cut 2 bases from V and 0 bases from J; bases unmatched to any gene: 0. Germline V gene data show CDR1 as ENHRY and CDR2 as SYGVKD. The CDR3 DNA reads TGTGCCATCAGTGAGGGACAGGGTAGCAATCAGCCCCAGCATTTT. Protein product: CAISEGQGSNQPQHF.

V gene TRBV29-1 combines with J gene TRBJ1-1; no clear D. The CDR3 loop spans 10 amino acids. Trimming cost V 7 bases and J 8 bases, with 11 bases left between them. CDR1 and CDR2 from the germline V gene are SQVTM and ANQGSEA. CDR3 bases: TGCAGCGCCACACCGGGGGAAGCTTTCTTT. Encoded protein: CSATPGEAFF. The variable domain in full, completed from reference TRBV29-1 and TRBJ1-1, reads SAVISQKPSRDICQRGTSLTIQCQVDSQVTMMFWYRQQPGQSLTLIATANQGSEATYESGFVIDKFPISRPNLTFSTLTVSNMSPEDSSIYLCSATPGEAFFGQGTRLTVV.

The gene calls are TRBV7-9 and TRBJ2-3; D remains ambiguous. The CDR3 is 13 amino acids. V was clipped by 1 base and J by 14 bases, with 16 bases between them. CDR1 SEHNR and CDR2 FQNEAQ come from the germline V gene (reference sequence). CDR3 nucleotides: TGTGCCAGCAGCTTAGACTCTGACATGGAAGCGTATTTT. Translating it yields CASSLDSDMEAYF. Variable domain in full (rest from reference TRBV7-9 and TRBJ2-3): DTGVSQNPRHKITKRGQNVTFRCDPISEHNRLYWYRQTLGQGPEFLTYFQNEAQLEKSRLLSDRFSAERPKGSFSTLEIQRTEQGDSAMYLCASSLDSDMEAYFGPGTRLTVL.

The chain uses TRBV6-6 and TRBJ2-4; TRBD1 agrees at 7 bases. The end of the DNA is better explained by TRBJ2-7, so the J call may be wrong. Germline CDR1 reads MNHNY; CDR2 reads SVGAGI (reference sequence). The CDR3 totals 14 residues. CDR3 amino acids: CASTQTGWGSEQYF. CDR3 coding DNA: TGTGCCAGCACCCAGACAGGGTGGGGCAGCGAGCAGTACTTC.

The rearrangement uses TRBV20-1 and TRBJ1-2; possible D gene TRBD1, 5 bases. V was pared by 0 bases and J by 0 bases, with 14 bases between. CDR1 and CDR2 from the germline V gene are DFQATT and SNEGSKA (reference sequence). The CDR3 is made up of 16 amino acids. Here the CDR3 DNA reads TGCAGTGCTAGAGATAGCCAGGCAGGGCCTAACTATGGCTACACCTTC. Its protein product is CSARDSQAGPNYGYTF.

The CDR3, as DNA: TGCAGTGCCGCCAAGGCTAGCGGGACCGGGGAGCTGTTTTTT. It specifies CSAAKASGTGELFF. This rearrangement joins TRBV20-1 to TRBJ2-2, with 8 positions matching TRBD2. V shed 6 bases, J shed 5 bases, and the junction held 8 bases outside the gene matches. From germline, CDR1 is DFQATT and CDR2 SNEGSKA (reference sequence). The CDR3 consists of 14 residues.

The gene calls are TRBV20-1 and TRBJ2-7; 12 bases map to TRBD2. V shed 6 bases and J 3 bases; nucleotides not matched to a gene: 6. The CDR3 runs to 14 residues. Germline-derived CDR1 and CDR2 are DFQATT and SNEGSKA (reference sequence). CDR3 coding DNA: TGCAGTGCCGCACGGACTAGCGGGATCTACGAGCAGTACTTC. Its translation is CSAARTSGIYEQYF.

This sequence joins TRBV11-1 and TRBJ2-7; a weak D match, TRBD2 (5 bases). The length of the CDR3 is 18 residues. The V and J ends lost 3 bases and 0 bases respectively, with 21 bases between them. The germline CDR1 and CDR2 sequences are SGHAT and FQDESV (reference sequence). CDR3 in DNA: TGTGCCAGCAGCTTTGGGCTAGCTCAGGATAGTGTCTCCTACGAGCAGTACTTC. Protein sequence: CASSFGLAQDSVSYEQYF.

The V gene is TRBV27, the J gene TRBJ2-7, with TRBD1 identical over 9 bases. J lost 5 bases, V lost 5 bases, and 19 bases had no gene match. This CDR3 is built from 18 residues. CDR1 is MNHEY and CDR2 is SMNVEV in the germline V gene (reference sequence). CDR3 protein: CASSRTVGGQGGSDEQYF. CDR3 sequence (DNA): TGTGCCAGCAGTCGTACCGTAGGGGGACAGGGTGGATCAGACGAGCAGTACTTC.